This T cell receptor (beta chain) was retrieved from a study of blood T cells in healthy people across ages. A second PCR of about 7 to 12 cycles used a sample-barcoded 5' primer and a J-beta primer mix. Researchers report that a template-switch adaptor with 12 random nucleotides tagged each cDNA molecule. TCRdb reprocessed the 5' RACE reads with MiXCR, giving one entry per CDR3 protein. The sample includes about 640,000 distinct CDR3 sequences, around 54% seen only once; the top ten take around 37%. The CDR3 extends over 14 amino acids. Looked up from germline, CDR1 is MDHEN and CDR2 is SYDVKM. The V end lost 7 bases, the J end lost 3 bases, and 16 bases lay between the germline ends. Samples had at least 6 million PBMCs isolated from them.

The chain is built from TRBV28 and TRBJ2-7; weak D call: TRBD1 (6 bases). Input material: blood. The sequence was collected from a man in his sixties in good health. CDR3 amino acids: CASTSIADSYEQYF. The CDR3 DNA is TGTGCCAGCACTTCAATTGCGGACAGCTACGAGCAGTACTTC.